A selection of T cell receptor beta chains follows, all from one sample in a study of T cells in Graves' hyperthyroidism and ophthalmopathy. TCRdb ran MiXCR on the multiplex PCR reads and lists one entry per CDR3 protein. The sample lists 470,000 or so distinct CDR3 sequences, under 25% occurring once. Sequenced sample: blood. These receptors were collected from a man aged 18 to 29 with Graves' hyperthyroidism. Each CDR3 is given with its conserved first and last residue.

TRBV5-1	CASSPAVGGYEQYF
TRBV15	CATSRDPGGVETQYF
TRBV12-3/TRBV12-4	CASSLIPPPRNTEAFF
TRBV11-3	CASSSRTERGYTF
TRBV28	CASSLSASGIAKNIQYF
TRBV12-3/TRBV12-4	CASSLSGSAQYF
TRBV10-3	CAISGTGLNEQYF
TRBV6-1	CASSVHRGLSGANVLTF
TRBV6-1	CASSEAVDRVRKTQYF
TRBV2	CASSERANSPLHF
TRBV6-1	CASSTRNRGTEAFF
TRBV12-3/TRBV12-4	CASSLSPHSYEQYF
TRBV28	CASSPAHIDQGEQYF
TRBV30	CAWAGTRTSEQYF
TRBV28	CASSNSDRAGYTF
TRBV6-2/TRBV6-3	CASSKTPLRENEQYF
TRBV24-1	CATSRTSNYGYTF
TRBV4-1	CASRLPGQKNTEAFF
TRBV24-1	CATSDNGHPYEQYF
TRBV12-3/TRBV12-4	CASSRRTIRNTEAFF
TRBV20-1	CSAPRWGVNTEAFF
TRBV6-1	CASILGSGMSSGNTIYF
TRBV6-1	CAAGGGTGAYEQYF
TRBV9	CASSDPYEEETQYF
TRBV27	CASSYMAGDTGELFF
TRBV5-1	CASSLEGSGQPQRF
TRBV28	CASDSIRGVGQETQYF
TRBV15	CATSPRDGDSCAFF
TRBV2	CASSDALSGMSADTQYF
TRBV6-2/TRBV6-3	CASSSPGLAGPMNAETQYF
TRBV15	CATSRGGTSNQPQHF
TRBV7-8	CASSFSREDEKLFF
TRBV19	CASSDRGPILNQPQHF
TRBV5-1	CASSLDGSLNTEAFF
TRBV28	CASGGPMAYEQYF
TRBV6-1	CASTQFGPQISGNTIYF
TRBV19	CASSVRELNTEAFF
TRBV12-3/TRBV12-4	CASSRRTGTNTEAFF
TRBV28	CASVSLGQGSPLHF
TRBV4-1	CASSHPGDYEQYF
TRBV5-1	CASSTTPDGYEQYF
TRBV12-3/TRBV12-4	CASSSTGQNTEAFF
TRBV12-3/TRBV12-4	CASSLAREQYF